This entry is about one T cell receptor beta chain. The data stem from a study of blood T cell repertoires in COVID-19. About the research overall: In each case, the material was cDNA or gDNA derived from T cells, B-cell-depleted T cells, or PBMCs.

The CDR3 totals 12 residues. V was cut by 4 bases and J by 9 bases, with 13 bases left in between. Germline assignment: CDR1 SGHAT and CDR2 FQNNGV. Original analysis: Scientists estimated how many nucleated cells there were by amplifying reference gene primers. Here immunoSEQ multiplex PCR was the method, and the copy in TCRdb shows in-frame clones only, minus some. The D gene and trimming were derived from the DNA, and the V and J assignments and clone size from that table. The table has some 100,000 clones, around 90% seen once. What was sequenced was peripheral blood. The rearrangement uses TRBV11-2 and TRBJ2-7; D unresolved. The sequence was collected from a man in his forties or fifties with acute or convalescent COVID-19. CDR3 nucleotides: TGTGCCAGCAGCTCGACATTTAACCGGCAGTACTTC. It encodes CASSSTFNRQYF. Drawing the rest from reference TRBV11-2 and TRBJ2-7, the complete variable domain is EAGVAQSPRYKIIEKRQSVAFWCNPISGHATLYWYQQILGQGPKLLIQFQNNGVVDDSQLPKDRFSAERLKGVDSTLKIQPAKLEDSAVYLCASSSTFNRQYFGPGTRLTVT.